The TCR beta chain described here comes from a study of T cells in Graves' hyperthyroidism and ophthalmopathy. Points from the study as a whole: The blood repertoire included most of the expanded thyroid clonotypes above 0.001. A 13 V-J signature model discriminated ophthalmopathy versus stable hyperthyroidism.

The study enrolled patients aged 18 to 65 with newly diagnosed hyperthyroidism of under 2 months' duration. CDR3 length: 16 residues. The junction had 14 bases not matched to a gene; V was cut back by 5 bases and J by 5 bases. CDR1 SGHAT and CDR2 FQNNGV come from the germline V gene. The sample holds many counts of this clonotype. Its target is unknown. TCR beta CDR3 sequences were amplified from RNA transcripts. The HTBI primer set served for first-round RT-PCR of the TCR CDR3. MiXCR was run by TCRdb on the multiplex PCR reads, yielding one entry per CDR3 protein. The sample records 300,000 to 450,000 distinct CDR3 sequences, roughly 14% being singletons.

This clonotype was obtained from a woman aged 60-75 years with Graves' hyperthyroidism. The rearrangement uses TRBV11-2 and TRBJ2-7; 8 bases align to TRBD2. Material: blood. In DNA form, the CDR3 reads TGTGCCAGCAGCCGTACACTAGCGGCCAGGGGCCACGAGCAGTACTTC. Translating it yields CASSRTLAARGHEQYF.